This T cell receptor beta chain comes out of a study of low-dose radiotherapy and immunotherapy resistance in tumors. Study-wide context: Cohort 1 patients were irradiated with 0.5 Gy fractions every 2 weeks to 6.5 Gy total.

Both TCRalpha and TCRbeta chains were reverse transcribed with V-gene-specific primers. A roughly 19-cycle PCR with a constant-region primer and V-primer adapter amplified TCRs. TCRdb itself ran the reads through MiXCR, one entry per CDR3 protein. The sample lists tens of thousands of distinct CDR3 sequences, under 10% seen once, with roughly 1% in the top ten. V gave up 0 bases and J gave up 5 bases; unmatched junction bases: 7. The CDR3 loop spans 16 amino acids. CDR1 and CDR2 from the germline V gene are MNHNY and SVGAGI (reference sequence). This clonotype was seen at least ten times. The time point here: before trial treatment.

Source: PBMCs, taken before treatment. V gene TRBV6-6 combines with J gene TRBJ1-2; TRBD1 agrees at 9 bases. The clonotype was recovered from a male donor with prostate cancer. In DNA, the CDR3 is TGTGCCAGCAGTTACTCTTACTCGACAGGGGGATATGGCTACACCTTC. Translating it yields CASSYSYSTGGYGYTF.